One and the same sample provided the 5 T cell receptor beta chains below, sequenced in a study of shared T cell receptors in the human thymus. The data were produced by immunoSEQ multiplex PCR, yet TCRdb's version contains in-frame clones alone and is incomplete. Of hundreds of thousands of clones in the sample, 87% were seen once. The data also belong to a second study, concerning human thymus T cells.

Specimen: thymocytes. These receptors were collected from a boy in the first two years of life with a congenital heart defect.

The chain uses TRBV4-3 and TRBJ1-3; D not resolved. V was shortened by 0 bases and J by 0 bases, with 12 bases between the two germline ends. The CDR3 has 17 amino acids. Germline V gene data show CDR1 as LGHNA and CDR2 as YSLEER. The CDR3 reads CASSQEEGASSGNTIYF. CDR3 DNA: TGCGCCAGCAGCCAAGAAGAGGGTGCGAGCTCTGGAAACACCATATATTTT.

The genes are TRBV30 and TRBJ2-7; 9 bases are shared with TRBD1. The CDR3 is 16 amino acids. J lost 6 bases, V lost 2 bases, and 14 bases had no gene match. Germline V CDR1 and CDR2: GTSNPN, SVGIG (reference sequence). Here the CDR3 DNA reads TGTGCCTGGAGTAACCAGGCCGGACAGGGGTCAGGCGAGCAGTACTTC. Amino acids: CAWSNQAGQGSGEQYF. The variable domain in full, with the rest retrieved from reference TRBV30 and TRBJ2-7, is SQTIHQWPATLVQPVGSPLSLECTVEGTSNPNLYWYRQAAGRGLQLLFYSVGIGQISSEVPQNLSASRPQDRQFILSSKKLLLSDSGFYLCAWSNQAGQGSGEQYFGPGTRLTVT.

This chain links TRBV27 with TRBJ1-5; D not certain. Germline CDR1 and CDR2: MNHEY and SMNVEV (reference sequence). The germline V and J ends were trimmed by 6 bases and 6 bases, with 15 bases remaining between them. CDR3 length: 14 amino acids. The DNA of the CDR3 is TGTGCCAGCAGGGACCCAGCCGCGGGTCAGCCCCAGCATTTT. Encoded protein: CASRDPAAGQPQHF.

As DNA, the CDR3 is TGCGCCAGCAGCTTGGCCGGGGGTAACTCCTACAATGAGCAGTTCTTC. It is translated as CASSLAGGNSYNEQFF. V and J are TRBV5-1 and TRBJ2-1, with D maybe TRBD2 (6 bases). The V gene lost 0 bases and the J gene lost 0 bases, with 10 bases spanning the gap. The germline V gene has CDR1 SGHRS and CDR2 YFSETQ. CDR3 length: 16 amino acids.

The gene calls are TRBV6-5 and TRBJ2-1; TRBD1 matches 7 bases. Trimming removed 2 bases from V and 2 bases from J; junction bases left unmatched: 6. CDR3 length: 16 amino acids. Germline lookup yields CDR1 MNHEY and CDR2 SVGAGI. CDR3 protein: CASSYDRQGTYNEQFF. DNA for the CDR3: TGTGCCAGCAGTTACGATCGACAGGGCACCTACAATGAGCAGTTCTTC.